This T cell receptor beta chain was profiled in a study of cytomegalovirus exposure and HLA in healthy donors (dated by TCRdb to about 2017). Background on the whole study: An earlier analysis of 587 of the donors reported under 300 Gb of sequence data and roughly 120 million unique TCR beta sequences obtained from about 180 million T cells. Rather than using new phenotypic data, the later analysis identified candidate immune exposures from TCR beta sequences and from how often those sequences occurred across donors. An earlier analysis of around 640 of the donors used high-throughput TCR beta sequencing to judge whether each TCR beta V gene segment behaved as functional or pseudogenic. In addition to the first cohort of 650 to 750 subjects, a separate validation cohort of 130 or so different subjects was used. Approximately 300 gigabases of sequencing data and around 85 million unique TCR sequences made up an early release that covered around 640 HLA-typed donors. Of the 300 to 400 genotyped donors, around 81% fell in the genetic ancestry cluster associated with self-reported Caucasian donors. The study used immunosequencing to profile the T cell repertoires of hundreds of subjects and linked those repertoires to cytomegalovirus serostatus. The study aimed to test whether signatures of past pathogen exposure could be identified by cataloging public T cell receptors. A later genetic analysis used genome-wide SNP genotypes for 398 of the 666 donors, treating that subset as a discovery cohort. Donor age, sex, ethnicity and CMV serostatus were compiled alongside the repertoire data. HLA typing covered class I and class II loci at four-digit resolution. A later analysis re-analyzed previously published TCR beta repertoires from 600 to 850 donors and added high-resolution HLA genotyping to study TCR occurrence patterns. To predict cytomegalovirus infection status, the study brought together high-throughput TCR immunosequencing, statistical association of individual TCRs with disease status, and machine learning. Roughly five DR-DQ haplotypes were treated as single units for association and clustering because of strong linkage in the cohort. Among roughly 400 genotyped donors of the cohort, an average of around 240,000 unique TCR beta nucleotide sequences was sequenced per donor, of which about 18% were non-productive. Typing coverage differed by locus: A, B, C, DRB1 and DQB1 were typed in about 620-640 donors, DQA1 in around 500, DPA1 in around 580, and DPB1 in approximately 450. Every repertoire in the discovery cohort had been generated on one and the same sequencing platform.

A word on this clone: Its recognized antigen is unknown. Base qualities are not provided; no much larger clone lies one nucleotide away.

From cysteine to phenylalanine, the CDR3 is 18 amino acids long. This entry keeps only the CDR3 DNA: 54 bases, framed from base 1. Results and caveats for the whole study, not just this receptor: The earlier analysis of around 600 of the donors excluded 15 to 20 rarely observed V segments, including chromosome 9 orphons, because counts were too low. In a later analysis, several top co-occurrence clusters were reported to appear linked to parvovirus B19, influenza, CMV and Epstein-Barr virus. In a later analysis, HLA-associated TCR beta chains showed more clonal expansion and lower generation probabilities than non-associated chains that were equally common. Linkage disequilibrium might explain the correlated functional status among segregating V segments, but an unknown experimental factor could not be excluded. The study gave a list of around 170 TCR beta chains associated with cytomegalovirus. The 87-base-pair reads could not distinguish some IMGT-functional V segments, including TRBV6-2 and TRBV6-3, so those segments were excluded. A further reported finding was that TCR beta sequences accurately predicted the HLA-A and HLA-B alleles for most subjects in the first cohort. Across donors, most TCR sequences were observed very rarely, whereas some public TCRs were present in many individuals. According to a later analysis, most CMV-associated TCR beta chains appeared to be HLA-restricted, and the HLA associations seemed to be driven largely by CMV exposure. V-gene and J-gene trimming of TCR beta chains was associated with a missense DCLRE1C variant in a later genetic analysis, and the association was replicated in an independent cohort. Because some donors lacked HLA typing at each locus, the association tests relied only on the typed subset. For the cohort, immune exposure information was limited to CMV serostatus. A later genetic analysis reported fewer N-insertions in productive TCRs among donors in an Asian-associated ancestry cluster than the approximately 700-donor mean. The authors suggested that the approach could potentially be generalized to other disease states and immunological phenotypes. Strong co-occurrence of HLA alleles, especially DR and DQ, made assigning TCR associations to individual alleles difficult. A group of highly shared sequence variants was considered likely to be a technical artifact of the sequencing pipeline. Broadly in line with IMGT annotations, most TCR beta V segments showed up in productive rearrangements about 87% or about 30% of the time in an earlier analysis of a few hundred of the donors. Presence/absence analyses assumed roughly uniform sequencing depth across donors, an assumption that may not hold. This cohort had only TCR beta chains sequenced, and the lack of alpha or paired-chain data limited which features could be detected. In a later analysis, the rate of TCR association differed among HLA loci, with DRB1 alleles having the most associated TCRs and HLA-C alleles having the fewest. The classifier was reported to diagnose cytomegalovirus status with high specificity and sensitivity in both the original and validation cohorts. A few of the identified cytomegalovirus-associated TCR beta chains were confirmed in vitro to be specific for cytomegalovirus antigens. In a later analysis, around 17,000 TCR beta sequences were associated with specific HLA alleles at a false discovery rate of 0.05.

Library preparation used the immunoSEQ multiplex PCR assay. For the multiplex PCR, a mixture combining 60 forward primers for TCR Vbeta segments and 13 reverse primers for TCR Jbeta segments was used. The CDR3 region of rearranged TCR beta genes was amplified from genomic DNA by a multiplex PCR assay. The Illumina HiSeq System was used to sequence the amplified TCR beta libraries as 87-base-pair reads. The authors processed their data as follows. Across the roughly 670 repertoires, a later analysis counted approximately 75 million unique TCR beta chains, approximately 12 million of which were shared by at least two donors. Raw reads were error-corrected and collapsed into unique sequences with a nearest-neighbor algorithm that merged closely related sequences to remove PCR and sequencing errors. V, D and J gene segments were assigned by aligning CDR3 sequences to IMGT reference sequences. For a sequence to be retained, at least a six-nucleotide match to both a V gene segment and a J gene segment was required. A rearrangement counted as productive if the CDR3 had no stop codons and remained in frame with V and J, and every other rearrangement counted as non-productive. CDR3 was defined according to IMGT convention as the region running from the second conserved V-encoded cysteine to the conserved J-encoded phenylalanine. The earlier analysis of about 530 of the donors excluded any sequence lacking an unambiguous match to a single V gene segment. In an earlier analysis of approximately 560 of the donors, a V segment was called functional when productive rearrangements were above 56.7%, and segregating when the standard deviation between donors exceeded 5%. A statistical classification framework was developed to diagnose cytomegalovirus status using the catalog of TCR beta chain sequences. A later analysis assigned V and J genes by comparing TCR nucleotide sequences with IMGT/GENE-DB human TR gene sequences. Using the TCRdist pipeline, a later analysis assigned CDR3 sequences along with most-parsimonious VDJ recombination scenarios. In a later analysis, each TCR beta chain was defined by its CDR3 amino acid sequence together with its V-gene family, and reads without a unique V-gene family were excluded. A later analysis removed 592 highly shared, low-generation-probability nucleotide sequences to deal with suspected cross-contamination and a sequencing artifact. In a later analysis, a clonal expansion index was calculated for each public chain from normalized within-repertoire ranks of inferred template counts. In a later analysis, generation probabilities were computed using a VDJ recombination model fitted to out-of-frame rearrangements, and the results were checked against IGoR. In a later analysis, TCR-TCR, TCR-HLA and TCR-CMV co-occurrence was scored with hypergeometric tests, and a repertoire-size bias correction was applied to TCR pairs. To estimate false discovery rates, a later analysis permuted the HLA or CMV assignments 20 times. In a later analysis, co-occurring TCRs were grouped using DBSCAN, and TCRdist sequence similarity was added for clustering within HLA-allele-positive subsets. Repertoires with fewer than 30,000 or more than 120,000 public chains were left out of co-occurrence clustering, as were five repertoires with anomalous nucleotide sharing. This immuneACCESS table, as held by TCRdb, lists in-frame sequences with V and J called but not all clones. Of the missing ones, under half trace to an unresolved V gene in checked studies; the others have no known cause. The DNA gave D and trimming, while V, J and clone size come from that table. The sample data list roughly 180,000 clones, and roughly 83% of these were observed just once. The top ten clonotypes cover around 0.96% of the sample.

The cohort consisted of 600 to 750 healthy bone marrow donors. All cohort members were sampled while nominally healthy, although unrecorded immune exposures were likely present. The donor tested CMV seronegative, placing the donor among the 350 or so seronegative members of the cohort. A peripheral blood sample was provided by each donor, and peripheral blood mononuclear cells were used for TCR beta sequencing. Genomic DNA extraction from the blood cell samples was performed with the Qiagen DNeasy Blood Extraction Kit. Sample: PBMCs. The rearrangement combines TRBV21-1 with TRBJ2-4; the tabulated D call, TRBD2, remains unverified against the DNA. TRBV21-1 is reported as a pseudogene. This TCR was recovered from a man aged 30-40 years in good health and CMV-seronegative. The nucleotide sequence reads as follows: TGTGCCAGCAGCAAACCCCCGGGACTAGCGGTAGCCAAAAACATTCAGTACTTC. This codes for CASSKPPGLAVAKNIQYF.